There are many counts of the clone carrying this TCR beta chain. Using RNA transcripts as the source, TCR beta CDR3 regions were amplified. The primer set for the first-round RT-PCR of the TCR CDR3 was HTBI. TCRdb recomputed calls from the multiplex PCR reads with MiXCR, one row per CDR3 protein. The top ten clones hold 3.5% to 4.5% of a sample with fewer than 750,000 distinct CDR3 sequences, approximately 14% of them seen once. Exclusion of a patient resulted from uncontrolled infection, other autoimmune disease, pregnancy or lactation. The germline V and J ends were trimmed by 0 bases and 6 bases, with 18 bases remaining between them. The CDR3 runs to 16 residues. Germline lookup yields CDR1 MGHRA and CDR2 YSYEKL. This record belongs to a study of T cells in Graves' hyperthyroidism and ophthalmopathy.

The TCR originated in a middle-aged woman with Graves' ophthalmopathy. V and J are TRBV4-1 and TRBJ2-7; D perhaps matches TRBD1 (6 bases). The sample taken for sequencing was blood. The CDR3 sequence: CASSQDPAGVWGEQYF. The DNA of the CDR3 is TGCGCCAGCAGCCAAGATCCGGCAGGGGTATGGGGCGAGCAGTACTTC.